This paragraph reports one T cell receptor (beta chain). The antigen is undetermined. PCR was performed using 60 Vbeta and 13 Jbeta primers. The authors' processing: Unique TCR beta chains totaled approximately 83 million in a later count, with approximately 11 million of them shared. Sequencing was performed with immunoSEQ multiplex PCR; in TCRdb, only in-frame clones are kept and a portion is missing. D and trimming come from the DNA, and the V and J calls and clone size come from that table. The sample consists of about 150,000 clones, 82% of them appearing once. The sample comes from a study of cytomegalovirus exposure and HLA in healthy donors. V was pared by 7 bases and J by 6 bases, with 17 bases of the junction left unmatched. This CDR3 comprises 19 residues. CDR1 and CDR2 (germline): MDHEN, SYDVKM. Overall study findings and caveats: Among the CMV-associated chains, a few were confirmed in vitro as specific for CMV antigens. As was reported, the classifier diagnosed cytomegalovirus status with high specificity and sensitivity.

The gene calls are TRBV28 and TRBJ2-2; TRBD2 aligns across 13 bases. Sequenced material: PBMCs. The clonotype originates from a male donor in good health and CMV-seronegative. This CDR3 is CASTPIYSTSGRAPGELFF. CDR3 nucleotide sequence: TGTGCCAGCACCCCCATTTATAGCACTAGCGGGAGGGCCCCCGGGGAGCTGTTTTTT.